Below, 18 T cell receptor beta chains from the same sample are listed, as sequenced in a study of beta chain features in type 1 diabetes. The study's findings and limits: TCRB CDR3s from Type 1 diabetes patients were moderately but significantly shorter in all four CD4+ subsets.

These receptors have no known antigen. Every isolated RNA sample was fully reverse transcribed, so sequencing captured expressed TCRB transcripts. Repertoires were generated with immunoSEQ multiplex PCR, while TCRdb's copy carries only in-frame clones and drops some. The data contain over 650,000 clones, 11% to 15% of them seen just once; the ten biggest clones take up around 0.04%. The source material was naive CD4+ T cells from blood. Receptor source: a young man with type 1 diabetes.

V gene TRBV25-1 combines with J gene TRBJ2-2, with TRBD1 matching over 9 bases. From germline, CDR1 is MGHDK and CDR2 SYGVNS. The CDR3 totals 16 residues. V shed 6 bases, J shed 4 bases, and the junction held 9 bases outside the gene matches. The CDR3 DNA reads TGTGCCAGCAGGTTCCCGGGACAGGGTATCACCGGGGAGCTGTTTTTT. This encodes CASRFPGQGITGELFF. Full variable domain (remainder filled in from reference TRBV25-1 and TRBJ2-2): EADIYQTPRYLVIGTGKKITLECSQTMGHDKMYWYQQDPGMELHLIHYSYGVNSTEKGDLSSESTVSRIRTEHFPLTLESARPSHTSQYLCASRFPGQGITGELFFGEGSRLTVL.

This clone turned up a few times. The V call is TRBV30, the J call TRBJ1-1; D remains ambiguous. The CDR3 is 13 residues long. The V gene's germline CDR1 is GTSNPN and CDR2 SVGIG (reference sequence). V lost 4 bases to trimming and J lost 0 bases, with 9 bases between them. DNA for the CDR3: TGTGCCTGGATGAAGGTGGTGAACACTGAAGCTTTCTTT. This translates into CAWMKVVNTEAFF.

This clone has just a few counts. This chain uses TRBV27 with TRBJ2-7; TRBD2 matches at 16 bases. CDR1 MNHEY and CDR2 SMNVEV come from the germline V gene (reference sequence). V lost 6 bases, J lost 7 bases, and 21 bases stayed unmatched. This CDR3 is 20 amino acids long. The CDR3 protein is CASRRYGAGLAGGPVAEQYF. The CDR3 region has the DNA TGTGCCAGCAGGAGGTATGGAGCGGGACTAGCGGGAGGGCCAGTTGCGGAGCAGTACTTC.

The chain employs TRBV2 and TRBJ2-7; 8 bases line up with TRBD1. There are 15 residues in the CDR3. The V gene end was trimmed by 8 bases and the J gene end by 5 bases; junction bases not matched to a gene: 14. Germline loops: CDR1 SNHLY, CDR2 FYNNEI. The chain's CDR3 is CASGRTGREGDEQYF. Written as DNA, the CDR3 is TGTGCCAGCGGCCGGACAGGGCGTGAGGGTGACGAGCAGTACTTC. Full variable domain (rest looked up from reference TRBV2 and TRBJ2-7): EPEVTQTPSHQVTQMGQEVILRCVPISNHLYFYWYRQILGQKVEFLVSFYNNEISEKSEIFDDQFSVERPDGSNFTLKIRSTKLEDSAMYFCASGRTGREGDEQYFGPGTRLTVT.

This clone was counted a few times. The chain employs TRBV7-9 and TRBJ2-5; tentative D call: TRBD2 (5 bases). V lost 6 bases, J lost 5 bases, and 10 bases lay in between. The CDR3 consists of 12 residues. The germline gives CDR1 SEHNR, CDR2 FQNEAQ (reference sequence). CDR3: CASRSGEETQYF. DNA for the CDR3: TGTGCCAGCAGAAGTGGGGAGGAGACCCAGTACTTC. Variable domain in full (rest from reference TRBV7-9 and TRBJ2-5): DTGVSQNPRHKITKRGQNVTFRCDPISEHNRLYWYRQTLGQGPEFLTYFQNEAQLEKSRLLSDRFSAERPKGSFSTLEIQRTEQGDSAMYLCASRSGEETQYFGPGTRLLVL.

This clone showed up just a few times. The gene calls are TRBV7-2 and TRBJ1-4; D is undetermined. The ends were cut back, 3 bases at V and 2 bases at J, with 7 bases in the middle. Per germline, CDR1 SGHTA and CDR2 FQGNSA. This CDR3 has 14 amino acids. The CDR3 DNA follows: TGTGCCAGCAGCTTGCAAGGGACTAATGAAAAACTGTTTTTT. Residues: CASSLQGTNEKLFF.

CDR3 nucleotide sequence: TGTGCCAGCAGTCGACAGAACTATGGCTACACCTTC. This encodes CASSRQNYGYTF. The chain uses TRBV6-5 and TRBJ1-2, with D possibly being TRBD1 (5 bases). The V and J ends lost 5 bases and 2 bases respectively, with 6 bases between them. CDR1 MNHEY and CDR2 SVGAGI come from the germline V gene. There are 12 residues in the CDR3.

This clone was counted between two and nine times. The rearrangement uses TRBV29-1 and TRBJ1-2, with TRBD1 matching 7 bases. The CDR3 totals 13 residues. Germline V gives CDR1 SQVTM, CDR2 ANQGSEA. V gave up 2 bases and J gave up 4 bases; unmatched junction bases: 4. The CDR3 region is CSVENRGPYGYTF. The CDR3 DNA sequence: TGCAGCGTTGAAAACAGGGGACCCTATGGCTACACCTTC.

The chain combines TRBV28 with TRBJ2-7, with 8 bases identical to TRBD1. V lost 5 bases, J lost 5 bases, and 11 bases stayed unmatched. The CDR3 extends over 15 amino acids. Germline CDR1 MDHEN, CDR2 SYDVKM. The CDR3 here is CASSSPSGGPNEQYF. The CDR3 nucleotides read TGTGCCAGCAGTAGTCCTTCAGGGGGCCCAAACGAGCAGTACTTC.

The V and J genes are TRBV14 and TRBJ2-7; D is uncertain. V lost 4 bases and J 0 bases, leaving 13 bases between the germline ends. Looked up from germline, CDR1 is SGHDN and CDR2 is FVKESK. This CDR3 spans 15 amino acids. In nucleotides, the CDR3 is TGTGCCAGCAGCCGCCCCGGCCCCGGCTCCTACGAGCAGTACTTC. This translates into CASSRPGPGSYEQYF.

This clone was detected a few times. The rearrangement links TRBV2 to TRBJ1-5; 9 bases fit TRBD1. The CDR3 spans 14 residues. The V gene's germline CDR1 is SNHLY and CDR2 FYNNEI. V was clipped by 6 bases and J by 4 bases; unmatched bases: 4. CDR3 DNA sequence: TGTGCCAGCAGGGGACAGGGTAGGAATCAGCCCCAGCATTTT. Its translation is CASRGQGRNQPQHF.

This clone turned up a few times. The chain uses TRBV28 and TRBJ1-1; TRBD1 matches 7 bases. Germline lookup yields CDR1 MDHEN and CDR2 SYDVKM. Trimming at V came to 5 bases and at J to 4 bases, leaving 10 bases not matched to a gene. The CDR3 length is 15 residues. The CDR3 DNA reads TGTGCCAGCAGTCCTCGGGACAGAGAGGGCACTGAAGCTTTCTTT. This codes for CASSPRDREGTEAFF.

The chain uses TRBV11-3 and TRBJ2-7; no firm D call. CDR1 and CDR2 from the germline V gene are SGHNT and YENEEA. This CDR3 is built from 13 residues. V lost 1 base, J lost 3 bases, and 7 bases lay in between. The CDR3 is CASSLARGYEQYF. The DNA for the CDR3 is TGTGCCAGCAGCTTAGCCAGAGGCTACGAGCAGTACTTC.

This clone was detected a few times. A junction end diverges from the germline sequence, so it may reflect a read error. The chain uses TRBV29-1 and TRBJ1-2; D possibly corresponds to TRBD1 (6 bases). CDR3 length: 12 residues. Per the germline V gene, CDR1 is SQVTM and CDR2 is ANQGSEA. CDR3 loop: CSVTGSDYDYTF. The CDR3 DNA reads TGCAGCGTTACAGGGAGCGACTATGACTACACCTTC.

The chain is built from TRBV9 and TRBJ2-7, with D hard to call. Germline V gene sequence: CDR1 SGDLS, CDR2 YYNGEE. Trimming removed 0 bases from V and 0 bases from J, with 10 bases in between. This CDR3 is 15 amino acids long. The CDR3 sequence: CASSVELSSSYEQYF. The CDR3 DNA reads TGTGCCAGCAGCGTAGAACTCTCGAGCTCCTACGAGCAGTACTTC. Looking up the rest from reference TRBV9 and TRBJ2-7 gives the full variable domain: DSGVTQTPKHLITATGQRVTLRCSPRSGDLSVYWYQQSLDQGLQFLIQYYNGEERAKGNILERFSAQQFPDLHSELNLSSLELGDSALYFCASSVELSSSYEQYFGPGTRLTVT.

A few counts support this clone. The chain joins TRBV9 to TRBJ2-7; D is ambiguous. In germline, CDR1 is SGDLS, CDR2 YYNGEE. This CDR3 region has 13 residues. V shed 4 bases and J shed 4 bases, with 12 bases lying between them. The CDR3 spells CASSPAGKYEQYF. In DNA, the CDR3 is TGTGCCAGCAGCCCCGCTGGCAAGTACGAGCAGTACTTC.

This chain links TRBV27 with TRBJ2-7; the D gene is possibly TRBD2 (6 bases). The CDR3 has 12 residues. Germline-derived CDR1 and CDR2 are MNHEY and SMNVEV (reference sequence). Trimming took 6 bases from V and 4 from J, leaving 10 bases between them. CDR3 loop: CASSRRGYEQYF. Written as DNA, the CDR3 is TGTGCCAGCAGCCGGCGGGGTTACGAGCAGTACTTC.

In this sample, this clone turned up a few times. V gene TRBV29-1 combines with J gene TRBJ1-2; TRBD1 aligns across 9 bases. The V segment lost 4 bases and the J segment 9 bases; nucleotides outside the gene matches: 12. There are 14 residues in the CDR3. Germline lookup yields CDR1 SQVTM and CDR2 ANQGSEA. CDR3: CSVGRTGEPYSYTF. The DNA for the CDR3 is TGCAGCGTTGGGCGGACAGGGGAGCCTTATAGCTACACCTTC.